This T cell receptor beta chain emerged from a study of T cells in localized non-small cell lung cancer. Overall study results and limits: Blood T cell density predicted longer survival; adjacent-lung clonality, shorter. Heterogeneity remains possible because sequencing was limited to only one tumor region. Tumor showed lower T cell clonality than uninvolved adjacent lung, where it was highest.

Sequenced by immunoSEQ multiplex PCR; TCRdb stores in-frame clones only, minus some. The sample shows under 35,000 clones, more than 75% of them seen only once. In the case of this clone: Its specificity is unknown.

Germline CDR1 is GTSNPN and CDR2 is SVGIG (reference sequence). CDR3 length equals 17 residues. The trim removed 5 bases at V and 3 bases at J, leaving 18 bases unmatched. The rearrangement joins TRBV30 to TRBJ1-2; TRBD1 aligns across 7 bases. The clonotype comes from an older male donor with stage II squamous cell lung carcinoma. The specimen was peripheral blood, collected before any cancer treatment. The CDR3 nucleotides read TGTGCCTGGGACAGCGACAGGGTGGAGTCCGTTGACTATGGCTACACCTTC. Translating gives CAWDSDRVESVDYGYTF.